A single sample gave rise to the 29 T cell receptor beta chains below, sequenced in a study of radiation and T cells in renal cell carcinoma (dated by TCRdb to the early 2020s). This specimen's time point label, per the study, means: baseline pretreatment blood. The sample's treatment or condition label is to be understood as: 15 Gy SBRT to primary tumor, nephrectomy 4 weeks later. Preparation of the library involved the immunoSEQ multiplex PCR assay. Sourced from immuneACCESS, this table was stored by TCRdb with only in-frame sequences that have V and J called. A share of the clones is absent; for the studies checked, an unresolved V gene accounts for under half, and the remainder has no known explanation. The sample table shows 130,000 to 150,000 clones, and more than 70% are seen once. The ten most abundant clones make up around 12% of the sample. The specimen was blood, collected from a patient whose treatment included radiotherapy and nephrectomy. The receptors shown here come from a woman in her forties or fifties with renal cell carcinoma.

This clone turned up a few times. The chain couples TRBV6-5 to TRBJ1-3; maybe TRBD1 (6 bases). Per the germline V gene, CDR1 is MNHEY and CDR2 is SVGAGI. The CDR3 loop spans 15 amino acids. The V end lost 8 bases, the J end lost 0 bases, and 14 bases lay between the germline ends. The DNA of the CDR3 is TGTGCCAGCCAAAAGACAGGCCTCTCTGGAAACACCATATATTTT. This translates into CASQKTGLSGNTIYF.

The V and J genes are TRBV13 and TRBJ1-5; 8 bases agree with TRBD1. Trimming removed 5 bases from V and 7 bases from J; junction bases left unmatched: 7. Germline V gene lookup returns CDR1 PRHDT and CDR2 FYEKMQ (reference sequence). The CDR3 runs 14 residues. The CDR3 nucleotides are TGTGCCAGCAGCGAAGGGACAGGTAACCAGCCCCAGCATTTT. Translation gives CASSEGTGNQPQHF.

The gene calls are TRBV12-2 and TRBJ1-2; the tabulated D call, TRBD1, remains unverified against the DNA. TRBV12-2 is assigned pseudogene status. The CDR3 contains 14 residues. This CDR3 reads CASRLAARAHGYTF. As DNA, the CDR3 is TGTGCAAGTCGCTTAGCTGCCAGGGCCCATGGCTACACCTTC.

The V gene is TRBV2, the J gene TRBJ1-5, with TRBD1 as a possible D gene (5 bases). Germline CDR1 and CDR2: SNHLY and FYNNEI. This CDR3 spans 15 amino acids. V was trimmed by 7 bases and J by 4 bases, leaving 17 bases between them. CDR3 loop: CASKDQGGRNQPQHF. The DNA of the CDR3 is TGTGCCAGCAAGGACCAGGGAGGAAGGAATCAGCCCCAGCATTTT.

The V and J genes are TRBV11-2 and TRBJ2-1, with a tentative D call TRBD1 (5 bases). CDR1 is SGHAT, CDR2 FQNNGV, per germline. The CDR3 sequence is 13 residues long. V lost 3 bases, J lost 7 bases, and 10 bases lay in between. CDR3 region: CASSFQGWNEQFF. The CDR3 DNA sequence: TGTGCCAGCAGCTTCCAGGGCTGGAATGAGCAGTTCTTC.

The rearrangement joins TRBV6-5 to TRBJ1-3; no firm D call. The CDR3 length is 16 residues. V shed 4 bases and J shed 8 bases, with 21 bases lying between them. Germline V CDR1 and CDR2: MNHEY, SVGAGI. CDR3 nucleotide sequence: TGTGCCAGCAGTTCGTGGGATCCCTACGTCGGCCACACCATATATTTT. It specifies CASSSWDPYVGHTIYF.

This clone was observed a single time. The CDR3 coding sequence is TGTGCCTGGAATGAGGTGGGTAGTGAGCAGTTCTTC. Translation: CAWNEVGSEQFF. This rearrangement joins TRBV30 to TRBJ2-1; unclear D gene. Germline V gene data show CDR1 as GTSNPN and CDR2 as SVGIG (reference sequence). Between the trimmed V and J ends, which lost 4 bases and 9 bases, there was a span of 13 bases. This CDR3 contains 12 residues. Combining the CDR3 with reference TRBV30 and TRBJ2-1 gives the whole variable domain SQTIHQWPATLVQPVGSPLSLECTVEGTSNPNLYWYRQAAGRGLQLLFYSVGIGQISSEVPQNLSASRPQDRQFILSSKKLLLSDSGFYLCAWNEVGSEQFFGPGTRLTVL.

The V gene is TRBV6-5, the J gene TRBJ1-6, with 8 bases fitting TRBD1. The junction had 4 bases not matched to a gene; V was cut back by 6 bases and J by 6 bases. This CDR3 has 14 residues. Germline V gene lookup returns CDR1 MNHEY and CDR2 SVGAGI. For the CDR3, the DNA is TGTGCCAGCAGCACAGGGGGAGCTAATTCACCCCTCCACTTT. This encodes CASSTGGANSPLHF.

The chain has TRBV29-1 and TRBJ2-5; D is possibly TRBD1 or TRBD2 (5 bases each). V shed 6 bases and J shed 4 bases, with 15 bases lying between them. CDR1 and CDR2 from the germline V gene are SQVTM and ANQGSEA. The CDR3 loop spans 13 amino acids. CDR3 DNA: TGCAGCGTAGAGGGGCGATTTCTAGAGACCCAGTACTTC. Translation: CSVEGRFLETQYF.

CDR3 residues: CASSDWLAGGEQYF. The DNA for the CDR3 is TGTGCCAGCAGTGATTGGCTAGCGGGGGGCGAGCAGTACTTC. The rearrangement joins TRBV6-1 to TRBJ2-7; 11 nucleotides line up with TRBD2. V lost 3 bases and J lost 6; bases outside the gene matches: 4. The CDR3 consists of 14 residues. The germline gives CDR1 MNHNS, CDR2 SASEGT.

The chain couples TRBV9 to TRBJ1-4; 10 bases fit TRBD1. With 4 bases clipped from V and 4 bases from J, the junction kept 4 bases outside the gene matches. The CDR3 is made up of 15 amino acids. Germline values: CDR1 SGDLS, CDR2 YYNGEE. In DNA form, the CDR3 reads TGTGCCAGCAGCCCGGGGACAGGGGATAATGAAAAACTGTTTTTT. Amino acids: CASSPGTGDNEKLFF. The complete variable domain, with remaining parts taken from reference TRBV9 and TRBJ1-4, reads DSGVTQTPKHLITATGQRVTLRCSPRSGDLSVYWYQQSLDQGLQFLIQYYNGEERAKGNILERFSAQQFPDLHSELNLSSLELGDSALYFCASSPGTGDNEKLFFGSGTQLSVL.

V gene TRBV5-1 combines with J gene TRBJ1-1; 8 bases agree with TRBD1. The V gene end was trimmed by 0 bases and the J gene end by 4 bases; junction bases not matched to a gene: 5. Germline-derived CDR1 and CDR2 are SGHRS and YFSETQ. The CDR3 has 15 residues. The CDR3 here is CASSLAQGGSTEAFF. As DNA, the CDR3 is TGCGCCAGCAGCTTGGCACAGGGGGGATCCACTGAAGCTTTCTTT.

The V gene is TRBV19, the J gene TRBJ1-2, with TRBD1 matching 7 bases. V lost 1 base and J lost 4; bases outside the gene matches: 12. The V gene's germline CDR1 is LNHDA and CDR2 SQIVND (reference sequence). The CDR3 has 17 amino acids. The CDR3 DNA follows: TGTGCCAGTAGTATAGTGGGATCGACAGGGCTACGCTATGGCTACACCTTC. It yields the protein CASSIVGSTGLRYGYTF.

The chain couples TRBV7-3 to TRBJ2-5; D possibly matches TRBD1 or TRBD2 (5 bases each). The CDR3 contains 17 residues. CDR1 is SGHTA, CDR2 FQGTGA, per germline. Trimming removed 2 bases from V and 5 bases from J, with 21 bases in between. The CDR3 protein is CASSLGTGGIFGETQYF. The DNA for the CDR3 is TGTGCCAGCAGCTTAGGTACTGGGGGTATATTTGGTGAGACCCAGTACTTC.

This chain uses TRBV10-3 with TRBJ2-2, with D possibly matching TRBD2 (6 bases). V gave up 1 base and J gave up 3 bases, with 6 bases separating them. CDR3 length: 14 amino acids. Germline CDR1 reads ENHRY; CDR2 reads SYGVKD. CDR3 coding DNA: TGTGCCATCAGTGAGTGGGAGGACACCGGGGAGCTGTTTTTT. This encodes CAISEWEDTGELFF.

The rearrangement joins TRBV6-5 to TRBJ1-1; 7 nucleotides line up with TRBD1. Germline trimming cut 6 bases from V and 5 bases from J; bases unmatched to any gene: 3. Germline V CDR1 and CDR2: MNHEY, SVGAGI. The CDR3 totals 12 residues. CDR3 loop: CASRPDRTEAFF. In DNA, the CDR3 is TGTGCCAGCAGACCGGACAGGACTGAAGCTTTCTTT.

This CDR3 reads CASSYRRRNNNSPLHF. The CDR3 nucleotides are TGTGCCAGCAGTTACCGCCGACGTAACAATAATTCACCCCTCCACTTT. V is TRBV6-5 and J is TRBJ1-6; no firm D call. The CDR3 runs 16 residues. V lost 2 bases to trimming and J lost 5 bases, with 13 bases between them. Per germline, CDR1 MNHEY and CDR2 SVGAGI.

This rearrangement joins TRBV10-3 to TRBJ1-6; the D gene is possibly TRBD1 (5 bases). Germline values: CDR1 ENHRY, CDR2 SYGVKD. Deletions cut 4 bases from V and 5 bases from J, with 15 bases between. The CDR3 extends over 16 amino acids. CDR3 in DNA: TGTGCCATCAGTGGGCCTCGGAGGGGCGATAATTCACCCCTCCACTTT. The encoded protein is CAISGPRRGDNSPLHF.

This clone was seen a few times. The chain is built from TRBV19 and TRBJ1-5; tentative D call: TRBD1 (5 bases). There are 14 residues in the CDR3. With 1 base removed from V and 5 bases from J, the gap between germline ends came to 9 bases. Germline CDR1 LNHDA, CDR2 SQIVND (reference sequence). The chain's CDR3 is CASSIGGGHQPQHF. The CDR3 region has the DNA TGTGCCAGTAGTATAGGGGGGGGTCATCAGCCCCAGCATTTT.

Here the CDR3 reads CASSVSGTGQIEQYF. The DNA for the CDR3 is TGTGCCAGCAGCGTATCAGGGACAGGGCAGATTGAGCAGTACTTC. The gene calls are TRBV9 and TRBJ2-7, with 9 bases matching TRBD1. In germline, CDR1 is SGDLS, CDR2 YYNGEE. The CDR3 length is 15 residues. The V and J ends lost 1 base and 7 bases, in that order; junction bases with no gene match: 9.

The chain carries TRBV7-8 and TRBJ1-5, with a weak D call TRBD1 (6 bases). V was cut by 2 bases and J by 7 bases, with 12 bases left in between. Germline V gene data show CDR1 as SGHVS and CDR2 as FQNEAQ. The CDR3 contains 14 residues. This CDR3 is CASSLRQAGQPQHF. In DNA form, the CDR3 reads TGTGCCAGCAGCTTACGACAGGCCGGGCAGCCCCAGCATTTT.

This chain links TRBV19 with TRBJ1-6; a weak D match, TRBD1 (6 bases). The CDR3 length is 16 residues. The germline CDR1 and CDR2 sequences are LNHDA and SQIVND (reference sequence). Trimming took 7 bases from V and 7 from J, leaving 20 bases between them. The CDR3 here is CASTRRRGAVNSPLHF. The CDR3 DNA reads as TGTGCCAGTACCCGTAGGAGGGGGGCGGTCAATTCACCCCTCCACTTT.

The rearrangement uses TRBV6-1 and TRBJ2-5, with D perhaps TRBD2 (5 bases). From germline, CDR1 is MNHNS and CDR2 SASEGT. V shed 4 bases and J shed 4 bases, with 16 bases lying between them. The CDR3 loop spans 15 amino acids. CDR3 in DNA: TGTGCCAGCAGTGTATCGGACTCAGGCGCAGAGACCCAGTACTTC. Amino acid sequence: CASSVSDSGAETQYF.

The chain couples TRBV5-4 to TRBJ2-6, with D perhaps TRBD1 or TRBD2 (5 bases each). The germline V gene has CDR1 SGHNT and CDR2 YYREEE (reference sequence). The CDR3 is made up of 19 amino acids. Trimming shortened V by 4 bases and J by 0 bases, and 20 bases separated the two germline ends. The CDR3 bases are TGTGCCAGCAGCACCGGTATTCCGGGACCCCTCTCTGGGGCCAACGTCCTGACTTTC. It specifies CASSTGIPGPLSGANVLTF.

CDR3 coding DNA: TGTGCCAGCAGCCAAGCTATCCAGGGGTTTTACTATGGCTACACCTTC. Its translation is CASSQAIQGFYYGYTF. The chain is built from TRBV14 and TRBJ1-2, with D perhaps TRBD1 (6 bases). Trimming stripped 1 base from V and 3 bases from J, with 15 bases between. The CDR3 spans 16 residues. Germline loops: CDR1 SGHDN, CDR2 FVKESK.

This clone has just one count. The chain has TRBV5-6 and TRBJ2-1, with D perhaps matching TRBD1 or TRBD2 (6 bases each). Looked up from germline, CDR1 is SGHDT and CDR2 is YYEEEE. The CDR3 extends over 15 amino acids. Trimming shortened V by 4 bases and J by 7 bases, and 18 bases separated the two germline ends. The DNA for the CDR3 is TGTGCCAGCAGCCCCCTGTGGGGGGCAGTGAATGAGCAGTTCTTC. Its translation: CASSPLWGAVNEQFF.

This clone was detected a few times. The chain's CDR3 is CAWSGQVNEKLFF. The CDR3 DNA reads as TGTGCCTGGAGTGGACAGGTTAATGAAAAACTGTTTTTT. This rearrangement joins TRBV30 to TRBJ1-4, with D possibly TRBD1 on 6 matching bases. From germline, CDR1 is GTSNPN and CDR2 SVGIG (reference sequence). The CDR3 totals 13 residues. The V end was cut by 1 base, the J end by 4 bases, with 7 bases between.

The chain is built from TRBV13 and TRBJ2-1; TRBD1 matches 7 bases. V was clipped by 3 bases and J by 4 bases; unmatched bases: 12. The CDR3 consists of 17 residues. Germline CDR1 PRHDT, CDR2 FYEKMQ (reference sequence). The CDR3 is CASSFRPDRATYNEQFF. The CDR3 nucleotides read TGTGCCAGCAGCTTCCGTCCTGACAGGGCCACATACAATGAGCAGTTCTTC. Supplemented by reference TRBV13 and TRBJ2-1, the full variable domain reads AAGVIQSPRHLIKEKRETATLKCYPIPRHDTVYWYQQGPGQDPQFLISFYEKMQSDKGSIPDRFSAQQFSDYHSELNMSSLELGDSALYFCASSFRPDRATYNEQFFGPGTRLTVL.

The chain recombines TRBV6-1 with TRBJ1-4; D not resolved. This CDR3 is built from 14 residues. The V and J ends lost 2 bases and 5 bases respectively, with 9 bases between them. Germline CDR1 reads MNHNS; CDR2 reads SASEGT. This chain's CDR3 is CASSERRVNEKLFF. The DNA for the CDR3 is TGTGCCAGCAGTGAAAGGCGGGTCAATGAAAAACTGTTTTTT.